Presented here are 18 T cell receptor beta chains from one specimen sequenced in a study of T cells after yellow fever vaccination. One entry per CDR3 protein results from TCRdb running MiXCR on the 5' RACE reads. The data show about 300,000 distinct CDR3 sequences, approximately 3.9% seen once. The sequenced sample was PBMCs, obtained 5 days after the yellow fever booster vaccination. Receptors were obtained from a young man who received the YFV17D yellow fever vaccine.

At least ten counts were recorded for this clonotype. This chain uses TRBV29-1 with TRBJ1-1; tentatively, D is TRBD1 (6 bases). CDR1 is SQVTM and CDR2 is ANQGSEA in the germline V gene. Trimming shortened V by 4 bases and J by 0 bases, and 9 bases separated the two germline ends. There are 13 residues in the CDR3. This chain's CDR3 is CSVVGGLNTEAFF. The CDR3 DNA reads as TGCAGCGTTGTTGGGGGGCTGAACACTGAAGCTTTCTTT.

This clonotype was counted a few times. The chain is built from TRBV6-5 and TRBJ2-7, with D unresolved. The length of the CDR3 is 11 residues. V was trimmed by 5 bases and J by 4 bases, leaving 6 bases between them. CDR1 is MNHEY, CDR2 SVGAGI, per germline. CDR3 residues: CASSRNYEQYF. CDR3 sequence (DNA): TGTGCCAGCAGTCGAAATTACGAGCAGTACTTC.

The genes are TRBV2 and TRBJ2-1; TRBD2 agrees at 9 bases. Germline V lookup: CDR1 SNHLY, CDR2 FYNNEI. V lost 8 bases, J lost 10 bases, and 12 bases stayed unmatched. The CDR3 length is 14 residues. The CDR3 nucleotides read TGTGCCAGCGGTGGGCGGGGGGGCCAGAAGGAGCAGTTCTTC. The encoded protein is CASGGRGGQKEQFF. Full variable domain (rest looked up from reference TRBV2 and TRBJ2-1): EPEVTQTPSHQVTQMGQEVILRCVPISNHLYFYWYRQILGQKVEFLVSFYNNEISEKSEIFDDQFSVERPDGSNFTLKIRSTKLEDSAMYFCASGGRGGQKEQFFGPGTRLTVL.

This clonotype was found a few times. The chain employs TRBV12-3 or TRBV12-4 and TRBJ2-6; D is possibly TRBD1 (5 bases). The CDR3 has 15 amino acids. Deletions cut 6 bases from V and 4 bases from J, with 13 bases between. The CDR3 region is CASRPGRRGANVLTF. As DNA, the CDR3 is TGTGCCAGCAGGCCAGGGCGTCGGGGGGCCAACGTCCTGACTTTC.

The sample holds a few counts of this clonotype. The chain has TRBV7-2 and TRBJ1-3; D is ambiguous. With 5 bases removed from V and 6 bases from J, the gap between germline ends came to 8 bases. CDR3 size: 12 residues. The germline V gene has CDR1 SGHTA and CDR2 FQGNSA. The CDR3 loop reads CASSLNENTIYF. The DNA for the CDR3 is TGTGCCAGCAGCCTAAACGAAAACACCATATATTTT.

This clonotype appeared a few times. V is TRBV3-1 and J is TRBJ2-7, with D maybe TRBD2 (5 bases). Deletions cut 3 bases from V and 4 bases from J, with 16 bases between. The CDR3 spans 15 residues. Germline V gene data show CDR1 as LGHDT and CDR2 as YNNKEL (reference sequence). CDR3 region: CASSHGPPRTYEQYF. CDR3 DNA sequence: TGTGCCAGCAGCCACGGGCCGCCCAGGACTTACGAGCAGTACTTC.

This clonotype was recorded at least ten times. The chain combines TRBV28 with TRBJ1-2; the D gene is possibly TRBD1 (5 bases). Trimming cost V 3 bases and J 3 bases, with 11 bases left between them. This CDR3 spans 14 amino acids. CDR1 and CDR2 (germline): MDHEN, SYDVKM. CDR3 nucleotides: TGTGCCAGCAGTTTGGGGGAGCTCCACTATGGCTACACCTTC. Protein sequence: CASSLGELHYGYTF.

A few counts support this clonotype. CDR3 protein: CAISAEGYEQYF. The CDR3 nucleotides read TGTGCCATCAGTGCCGAGGGCTACGAGCAGTACTTC. The rearrangement joins TRBV10-3 to TRBJ2-7, with a possible D match to TRBD2 (5 bases). Germline loops: CDR1 ENHRY, CDR2 SYGVKD. The CDR3 runs 12 residues. V gave up 4 bases and J gave up 3 bases, with 7 bases separating them.

This clonotype was counted many times. CDR3: CASSLAWPESYEQYF. The CDR3 nucleotides are TGCGCCAGCAGCTTGGCCTGGCCGGAGAGCTACGAGCAGTACTTC. The chain carries TRBV5-1 and TRBJ2-7, with no clear D. The length of the CDR3 is 15 residues. Trimming took off 0 bases at V and 3 bases at J, with 13 bases between the two ends. Per the germline V gene, CDR1 is SGHRS and CDR2 is YFSETQ.

This chain connects TRBV20-1 to TRBJ1-6, with TRBD1 as a possible D gene (6 bases). The CDR3 has 16 residues. CDR1 is DFQATT, CDR2 SNEGSKA, per germline (reference sequence). The germline V and J ends were trimmed by 5 bases and 8 bases, with 22 bases remaining between them. The CDR3 sequence: CSALIPSRGTDSPLHF. DNA of the CDR3: TGCAGTGCTCTGATCCCCTCCAGGGGCACAGATTCACCCCTCCACTTT.

Many counts were recorded for this clonotype. The rearrangement links TRBV7-3 to TRBJ2-1; 10 positions agree with TRBD2. V dropped 1 base and J dropped 1; count of bases not matched to a gene: 4. Germline V gives CDR1 SGHTA, CDR2 FQGTGA. The CDR3 covers 17 residues. The CDR3 is CASSLSSGGISYNEQFF. DNA of the CDR3: TGTGCCAGCAGCTTAAGTAGCGGGGGGATATCCTACAATGAGCAGTTCTTC.

The V call is TRBV4-3, the J call TRBJ1-3, with a possible D match to TRBD1 (6 bases). The germline V gene has CDR1 LGHNA and CDR2 YSLEER. V was clipped by 0 bases and J by 2 bases, with 11 bases between them. The CDR3 is made up of 16 amino acids. Here the CDR3 reads CASSQDLKGAGNTIYF. As DNA, the CDR3 is TGCGCCAGCAGCCAAGATCTTAAGGGGGCTGGAAACACCATATATTTT.

The V gene is TRBV10-3, the J gene TRBJ1-4, with D perhaps matching TRBD1 (5 bases). Trimming stripped 3 bases from V and 5 bases from J, with 10 bases between. The CDR3 spans 14 residues. Germline values: CDR1 ENHRY, CDR2 SYGVKD. The CDR3 region is CAISDGWGNEKLFF. The CDR3 nucleotides read TGTGCCATCAGTGACGGGTGGGGGAATGAAAAACTGTTTTTT.

This clonotype has only a few counts. The chain carries TRBV4-2 and TRBJ1-2, with 9 bases identical to TRBD1. J was trimmed by 4 bases and V by 5 bases; bases with no gene match: 8. The CDR3 contains 15 residues. Germline CDR1 is LGHNA and CDR2 is YNFKEQ. The CDR3 DNA is TGTGCCAGCAGCTCGGCGGGACAGGGAACCTATGGCTACACCTTC. Protein sequence: CASSSAGQGTYGYTF.

The V gene is TRBV7-2, the J gene TRBJ2-1, with 8 bases identical to TRBD2. J was trimmed by 9 bases and V by 7 bases; bases with no gene match: 14. CDR3 size: 15 residues. Germline CDR1 SGHTA, CDR2 FQGNSA. In DNA form, the CDR3 reads TGTGCCAGCACCCCGACTGCGGGGGGCCAGGGTGAGCAGTTCTTC. Translation gives CASTPTAGGQGEQFF.

This clonotype was seen many times. The CDR3 sequence is CASSLEGQGSDEQYV. The DNA of the CDR3 is TGCGCCAGCAGCTTGGAAGGGCAGGGCAGCGACGAGCAGTACGTC. V gene TRBV5-1 combines with J gene TRBJ2-7; D may be TRBD1 (5 bases). Germline-derived CDR1 and CDR2 are SGHRS and YFSETQ. Deletions cut 0 bases from V and 5 bases from J, with 15 bases between. The CDR3 consists of 15 residues.

This chain joins TRBV29-1 and TRBJ1-2; weak D call: TRBD1 (6 bases). Germline CDR1 is SQVTM and CDR2 is ANQGSEA. Trimming removed 7 bases at V and 7 bases at J, with 16 bases between. The length of the CDR3 is 12 residues. The CDR3 nucleotides read TGCAGCGCACAGGGTGATGCCGGTGGCTACACCTTC. Its protein product is CSAQGDAGGYTF.

The chain links TRBV24-1 to TRBJ2-3; 8 bases agree with TRBD2. After removal of 10 bases from V and 1 base from J, the junction contained 3 bases not matched to a gene. This CDR3 is built from 13 residues. From germline, CDR1 is KGHDR and CDR2 SFDVKD. The CDR3 nucleotides read TGTGCCACTCAGACTAGCGGCACAGATACGCAGTATTTT. Protein product: CATQTSGTDTQYF.